This T cell receptor (beta chain) was identified in a study of blood T cell repertoires in COVID-19. V lost 2 bases and J lost 3; bases outside the gene matches: 1. CDR1 is SGDLS, CDR2 YYNGEE, per germline. The CDR3 consists of 14 residues. Original data processing: Amplification of reference gene primers provided the estimated nucleated cell counts. Profiled with immunoSEQ multiplex PCR; TCRdb holds only in-frame clones, not every one. The D gene and trimming were derived from the DNA, and the V and J assignments and clone size from that table. The table records 130,000 to 150,000 clones, roughly 90% of them present only once.

Specimen: peripheral blood. The clonotype was recovered from a woman aged 50 to 60 with acute or convalescent COVID-19. J is TRBJ1-1 and V is TRBV9, with 10 nucleotides matching TRBD1. CDR3 in amino acids: CASSVDRGDTEAFF. The CDR3, as DNA: TGTGCCAGCAGCGTGGACAGGGGGGACACTGAAGCTTTCTTT.